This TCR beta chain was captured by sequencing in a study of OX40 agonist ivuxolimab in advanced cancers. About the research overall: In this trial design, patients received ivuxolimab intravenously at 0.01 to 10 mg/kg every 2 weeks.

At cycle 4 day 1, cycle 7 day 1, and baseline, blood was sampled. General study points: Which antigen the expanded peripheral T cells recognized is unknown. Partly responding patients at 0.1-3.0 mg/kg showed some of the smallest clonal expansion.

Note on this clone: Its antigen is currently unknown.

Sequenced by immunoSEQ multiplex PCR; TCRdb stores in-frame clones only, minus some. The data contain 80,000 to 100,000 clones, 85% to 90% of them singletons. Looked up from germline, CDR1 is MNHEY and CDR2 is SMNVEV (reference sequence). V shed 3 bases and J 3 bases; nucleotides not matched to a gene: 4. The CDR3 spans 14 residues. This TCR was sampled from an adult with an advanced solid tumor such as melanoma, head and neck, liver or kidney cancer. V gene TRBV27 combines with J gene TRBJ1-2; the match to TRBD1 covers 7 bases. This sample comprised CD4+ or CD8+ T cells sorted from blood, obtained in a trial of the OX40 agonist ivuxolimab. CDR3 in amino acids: CASSFGQDYYGYTF. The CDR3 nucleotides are TGTGCCAGCAGTTTCGGACAGGATTACTATGGCTACACCTTC.